These 8 T cell receptor beta chains were sequenced from one sample in a study of cytomegalovirus exposure and HLA in healthy donors. Assay used: immunoSEQ multiplex PCR; TCRdb lists only in-frame clones, some missing. The sample includes around 56,000 clones, about 92% seen only once; the top ten take around 1.7%. Sequenced input: PBMCs. The source is a woman aged 18-35 years in good health and CMV-seropositive.

The genes are TRBV28 and TRBJ1-6, with 8 bases fitting TRBD1. CDR3 length: 17 residues. After removal of 5 bases from V and 4 bases from J, the junction contained 10 bases not matched to a gene. Per germline, CDR1 MDHEN and CDR2 SYDVKM. The CDR3 is CASSPYRGRVYNSPLHF. The CDR3 nucleotides are TGTGCCAGCAGTCCCTACAGGGGGAGGGTTTATAATTCACCCCTCCACTTT.

The rearrangement uses TRBV11-2 and TRBJ1-1; D remains ambiguous. Between the trimmed V and J ends, which lost 6 bases and 2 bases, there was a span of 10 bases. The CDR3 length is 13 residues. Per the germline V gene, CDR1 is SGHAT and CDR2 is FQNNGV. Here the CDR3 reads CASSLTVNTEAFF. CDR3 DNA sequence: TGTGCCAGCAGTCTCACTGTAAACACTGAAGCTTTCTTT.

The chain combines TRBV19 with TRBJ2-7, with D possibly matching TRBD1 (5 bases). V lost 8 bases to trimming and J lost 2 bases, with 19 bases between them. CDR3 length: 15 residues. In germline, CDR1 is LNHDA, CDR2 SQIVND (reference sequence). The chain's CDR3 is CASSRWGRPTYEQYF. CDR3 bases: TGTGCCAGTTCGCGGTGGGGCAGGCCCACCTACGAGCAGTACTTC.

The V and J genes are TRBV27 and TRBJ1-5; the match to TRBD1 covers 11 bases. With V trimmed by 6 bases and J by 0 bases, 10 bases remained unmatched. Per the germline V gene, CDR1 is MNHEY and CDR2 is SMNVEV (reference sequence). This CDR3 is built from 18 residues. The CDR3 protein is CASSPGTGGGYSNQPQHF. The DNA of the CDR3 is TGTGCCAGCAGCCCTGGGACAGGGGGAGGATATAGCAATCAGCCCCAGCATTTT.

The chain uses TRBV7-3 and TRBJ2-1, with TRBD2 as a possible D gene (5 bases). Germline V lookup: CDR1 SGHTA, CDR2 FQGTGA. V was clipped by 3 bases and J by 8 bases, with 11 bases between them. The CDR3 has 13 amino acids. The CDR3 loop reads CASSLGATDEQFF. CDR3 sequence (DNA): TGTGCCAGCAGCTTGGGAGCTACGGATGAGCAGTTCTTC.

The V and J genes are TRBV19 and TRBJ2-7; D is ambiguous. V was trimmed by 5 bases and J by 1 base, leaving 9 bases between them. This CDR3 region has 13 residues. Germline V gene lookup returns CDR1 LNHDA and CDR2 SQIVND (reference sequence). The CDR3 sequence: CASSDWISYEQYF. DNA for the CDR3: TGTGCCAGTAGTGACTGGATTTCCTACGAGCAGTACTTC.

V gene TRBV7-7 combines with J gene TRBJ2-7, with 8 bases aligning to TRBD1. V was pared by 6 bases and J by 1 base, with 8 bases of the junction left unmatched. This CDR3 is 15 amino acids long. Germline V CDR1 and CDR2: SSHAT, FNYEAQ (reference sequence). The CDR3 here is CASSSGTGLSYEQYF. In nucleotides, the CDR3 is TGTGCCAGCAGTTCCGGGACAGGCCTTTCCTACGAGCAGTACTTC.

CDR3 residues: CASSLVPGNGGNGYTF. The CDR3 DNA is TGCGCCAGCAGCTTGGTCCCAGGAAACGGGGGAAATGGCTACACCTTC. The rearrangement links TRBV5-1 to TRBJ1-2; a possible D gene is TRBD1 (5 bases). Germline CDR1 is SGHRS and CDR2 is YFSETQ. V lost 0 bases to trimming and J lost 6 bases, with 18 bases between them. This CDR3 contains 16 residues.